The 22 T cell receptor beta chains listed next were all sequenced from one sample in a study of T-cell reconstitution after alpha-beta-depleted transplantation in children (dated by TCRdb to 2016 to 2018). The protocol used for the library was PCR. Data came from an Illumina HiSeq 2500. TCR library preparation used molecular barcoding, with unique molecular identifiers applied to normalize quantification of the TCRbeta repertoire. TCRdb reprocessing: public reads trimmed at Q25 with fastp, clones called with MiXCR, in-frame beta chains kept. Merged by CDR3 protein, the rows form single entries marked with the most common genes and DNA. The sample has fewer than 750,000 distinct CDR3 sequences on record, over 25% of them singletons. About a third of the sample goes to the ten largest clones. Read against the paper, the sample's treatment or condition label means: allogeneic hematopoietic cell transplantation with graft depleted of TCRalphabeta T cells and CD19 B cells.

The sequenced sample was PBMCs, obtained before TCRalphabeta/CD19-depleted stem cell transplant. These receptors were obtained from a boy younger than two with Wiskott-Aldrich syndrome, due to receive a stem cell transplant.

The CDR3 DNA reads TGTGCCTGGAGTCCCCGGGGGAAGAATGAAAAACTGTTTTTT. This sequence encodes CAWSPRGKNEKLFF. V usage is TRBV30 and J usage is TRBJ1-4, with a tentative D call TRBD1 (5 bases). With 2 bases removed from V and 5 bases from J, the gap between germline ends came to 12 bases. Germline lookup yields CDR1 GTSNPN and CDR2 SVGIG (reference sequence). CDR3 length equals 14 residues. Combining the CDR3 with reference TRBV30 and TRBJ1-4 gives the whole variable domain SQTIHQWPATLVQPVGSPLSLECTVEGTSNPNLYWYRQAAGRGLQLLFYSVGIGQISSEVPQNLSASRPQDRQFILSSKKLLLSDSGFYLCAWSPRGKNEKLFFGSGTQLSVL.

The rearrangement uses TRBV24-1 and TRBJ2-1; D is unclear. V was trimmed by 4 bases and J by 12 bases, leaving 18 bases between them. Germline CDR1 KGHDR, CDR2 SFDVKD. The CDR3 contains 14 residues. In DNA form, the CDR3 reads TGTGCCACCAGTGACCCTATGACCCCCCGGTTGCAGTTCTTC. Protein sequence: CATSDPMTPRLQFF.

The rearrangement links TRBV7-2 to TRBJ2-7; no reliable D call. There are 15 residues in the CDR3. V gave up 5 bases and J gave up 1 base, with 15 bases separating them. Germline V gives CDR1 SGHTA, CDR2 FQGNSA. The CDR3 nucleotides read TGTGCCAGCAGCCGTGGGGTAGGACCATCCTACGAGCAGTACTTC. Translated: CASSRGVGPSYEQYF.

This clonotype was counted between two and nine times. This chain joins TRBV5-1 and TRBJ2-3; 9 nucleotides match TRBD1. There are 17 residues in the CDR3. From germline, CDR1 is SGHRS and CDR2 YFSETQ. V trimming: 5 bases; J trimming: 3 bases; junction bases outside the gene matches: 13. CDR3 protein: CASRERPGQGRTDTQYF. As DNA, the CDR3 is TGCGCCAGCAGAGAGCGACCGGGACAGGGTAGGACAGATACGCAGTATTTT. Looking up the rest from reference TRBV5-1 and TRBJ2-3 gives the full variable domain: KAGVTQTPRYLIKTRGQQVTLSCSPISGHRSVSWYQQTPGQGLQFLFEYFSETQRNKGNFPGRFSGRQFSNSRSEMNVSTLELGDSALYLCASRERPGQGRTDTQYFGPGTRLTVL.

The chain has TRBV12-3 or TRBV12-4 and TRBJ2-7; perhaps TRBD1 as D (5 bases). The length of the CDR3 is 13 residues. V dropped 3 bases and J dropped 2 bases, with 8 bases sitting between them. The CDR3 sequence: CASSFARAYEQYF. The CDR3 region has the DNA TGTGCCAGCAGTTTCGCCAGGGCCTACGAGCAGTACTTC.

The CDR3 loop is CASSLSTGAYEQYF. In DNA, the CDR3 is TGTGCCAGCAGTTTAAGTACGGGGGCCTACGAGCAGTACTTC. J is TRBJ2-7 and V is TRBV12-3 or TRBV12-4, with D possibly being TRBD2 (6 bases). This CDR3 region has 14 residues. Trimming left V 2 bases short and J 2 bases short, with 10 bases between.

V and J are TRBV5-1 and TRBJ2-1; D not certain. Trimming removed 4 bases at V and 8 bases at J, with 7 bases between. Germline assignment: CDR1 SGHRS and CDR2 YFSETQ. The CDR3 is 11 amino acids. The CDR3 sequence is CASSAEHEQFF. CDR3 DNA: TGCGCCAGCAGCGCCGAGCATGAGCAGTTCTTC.

The CDR3 loop reads CSARPLGTVYGYTF. CDR3 coding DNA: TGCAGTGCTAGGCCCCTCGGGACAGTCTATGGCTACACCTTC. The chain uses TRBV20-1 and TRBJ1-2; TRBD1 matches 7 bases. V shed 3 bases, J shed 4 bases, and the junction held 8 bases outside the gene matches. Germline V lookup: CDR1 DFQATT, CDR2 SNEGSKA (reference sequence). This CDR3 contains 14 residues.

The J gene is TRBJ1-5, the V gene TRBV28; a possible D gene is TRBD1 (5 bases). In germline, CDR1 is MDHEN, CDR2 SYDVKM. Trimming cost V 7 bases and J 7 bases, with 11 bases left between them. CDR3 size: 12 residues. The CDR3 region is CASTAEGQPQHF. The CDR3 DNA follows: TGTGCCAGCACCGCTGAGGGGCAGCCCCAGCATTTT.

The rearrangement links TRBV29-1 to TRBJ2-5; D is possibly TRBD1 or TRBD2 (5 bases each). The CDR3 has 13 residues. Trimming removed 4 bases from V and 3 bases from J, with 12 bases in between. The germline V gene encodes CDR1 SQVTM and CDR2 ANQGSEA. The CDR3 protein is CSVGGVREETQYF. CDR3 bases: TGCAGCGTTGGGGGAGTCAGGGAAGAGACCCAGTACTTC.

This clonotype has only a few counts. V gene TRBV5-1 combines with J gene TRBJ2-1, with D unclear. This CDR3 has 18 residues. Germline-derived CDR1 and CDR2 are SGHRS and YFSETQ. V was trimmed by 2 bases and J by 8 bases, leaving 26 bases between them. The CDR3 sequence is CASSLMFVGVASDDEQFF. CDR3 in DNA: TGCGCCAGCAGCTTAATGTTCGTAGGAGTAGCCTCCGACGATGAGCAGTTCTTC.

The chain carries TRBV5-1 and TRBJ2-2; perhaps TRBD2 as D (5 bases). Germline V gene sequence: CDR1 SGHRS, CDR2 YFSETQ. V gave up 6 bases and J gave up 6 bases, with 12 bases separating them. The CDR3 has 13 amino acids. CDR3 coding DNA: TGCGCCAGCAACGAACGTAGCGCCGGGGAGCTGTTTTTT. It translates to CASNERSAGELFF.

This clonotype was picked up a small number of times. The V call is TRBV10-3, the J call TRBJ2-5; possibly TRBD2 for D (6 bases). V shed 6 bases and J shed 4 bases, with 12 bases lying between them. The CDR3 consists of 13 residues. The germline V gene has CDR1 ENHRY and CDR2 SYGVKD. CDR3 loop: CAIRAGGSETQYF. CDR3 sequence (DNA): TGTGCCATCAGGGCCGGGGGTTCAGAGACCCAGTACTTC.

The chain recombines TRBV29-1 with TRBJ2-1, with no clear D. The V and J ends lost 7 bases and 2 bases respectively, with 9 bases between them. This CDR3 spans 12 amino acids. The germline CDR1 and CDR2 sequences are SQVTM and ANQGSEA. The CDR3: CSGTSTYNEQFF. CDR3 DNA sequence: TGCAGCGGGACGTCTACCTACAATGAGCAGTTCTTC.

V usage is TRBV9 and J usage is TRBJ2-1; D may be TRBD2 (5 bases). The CDR3 covers 17 residues. Germline assignment: CDR1 SGDLS and CDR2 YYNGEE. V lost 0 bases, J lost 7 bases, and 20 bases lay in between. CDR3 sequence: CASSVVSGRIPNNEQFF. The CDR3 DNA reads as TGTGCCAGCAGCGTAGTAAGCGGCAGAATCCCGAATAATGAGCAGTTCTTC.

This clonotype was picked up a small number of times. This chain uses TRBV11-2 with TRBJ2-3; 11 bases are shared with TRBD1. Germline trimming cut 0 bases from V and 4 bases from J; bases unmatched to any gene: 3. The germline V gene encodes CDR1 SGHAT and CDR2 FQNNGV. There are 16 residues in the CDR3. CDR3 DNA: TGTGCCAGCAGCTTAGATCTGGGACAGGGGGCAGATACGCAGTATTTT. Its protein is CASSLDLGQGADTQYF.

This clonotype occurred a few times. The chain combines TRBV5-6 with TRBJ1-1; D not certain. Germline lookup yields CDR1 SGHDT and CDR2 YYEEEE. The CDR3 has 13 residues. Trimming cost V 0 bases and J 4 bases, with 7 bases left between them. The chain's CDR3 is CASSLVTVTEAFF. The CDR3 bases are TGTGCCAGCAGCTTGGTAACGGTCACTGAAGCTTTCTTT.

This clonotype appeared a few times. The V gene is TRBV6-1, the J gene TRBJ2-7; possible D gene TRBD2, 5 bases. V lost 7 bases and J lost 3, with 13 bases in between. The CDR3 length is 13 residues. Germline V CDR1 and CDR2: MNHNS, SASEGT. The CDR3 loop reads CASTSLLDYEQYF. DNA for the CDR3: TGTGCCAGCACCTCCTTACTAGACTACGAGCAGTACTTC.

The chain has TRBV12-3 or TRBV12-4 and TRBJ2-7; perhaps TRBD1 as D (5 bases). V lost 5 bases, J lost 1 base, and 15 bases lay in between. The CDR3 has 15 amino acids. CDR3: CASSLVVGPSYEQYF. The DNA for the CDR3 is TGTGCCAGCAGTCTCGTCGTGGGGCCTTCCTACGAGCAGTACTTC.

The count of this clonotype is one. This rearrangement joins TRBV4-1 to TRBJ2-3; D gene ambiguous. This CDR3 is built from 13 residues. Germline CDR1 is MGHRA and CDR2 is YSYEKL. V was pared by 2 bases and J by 7 bases, with 10 bases between. CDR3 residues: CASSQRERYTQYF. In nucleotides, the CDR3 is TGCGCCAGCAGCCAAAGAGAGAGGTATACGCAGTATTTT.

The chain's CDR3 is CASSPLPQVYNEQFF. The CDR3 nucleotides are TGTGCCAGCTCCCCCCTACCACAGGTATACAATGAGCAGTTCTTC. V is TRBV18 and J is TRBJ2-1; D possibly corresponds to TRBD1 (5 bases). CDR1 is KGHSH, CDR2 LQKENI, per germline. Trimming took off 6 bases at V and 4 bases at J, with 16 bases between the two ends. The CDR3 runs 15 residues. Drawing the rest from reference TRBV18 and TRBJ2-1, the complete variable domain is NAGVMQNPRHLVRRRGQEARLRCSPMKGHSHVYWYRQLPEEGLKFMVYLQKENIIDESGMPKERFSAEFPKEGPSILRIQQVVRGDSAAYFCASSPLPQVYNEQFFGPGTRLTVL.

This clonotype was counted a few times. The CDR3 DNA reads TGCAGTGCTAGAACTTACCAAGGGACGTCCTACGAGCAGTACTTC. Translating it yields CSARTYQGTSYEQYF. This chain connects TRBV20-1 to TRBJ2-7, with D possibly being TRBD1 or TRBD2 (5 bases each). Trimming stripped 2 bases from V and 1 base from J, with 15 bases between. The CDR3 sequence is 15 residues long. In germline, CDR1 is DFQATT, CDR2 SNEGSKA (reference sequence).